These 24 T cell receptor beta chains were sequenced from one sample in a study of shared clonotypes between healthy human individuals. Only in-frame clones appear in the TCRdb table, and some are missing; sequencing was by immunoSEQ multiplex PCR. The sample records hundreds of thousands of clones, roughly three quarters being singletons. The sample taken for sequencing was PBMCs. These receptors were collected from a woman aged 40 to 49 in good health. Some clones in this sample may be carry-over from other donors' samples.

About this clone itself: At one end the junction does not follow the germline gene, possibly because of a read error. The V and J genes are TRBV7-7 and TRBJ2-5; 11 positions agree with TRBD1. This CDR3 spans 17 amino acids. Germline CDR1 is SSHAT and CDR2 is FNYEAQ (reference sequence). The DNA for the CDR3 is TGTGCTAGCAGCTTCTTGGGACAGGGGGTTTTGGAAGAGACCCAGTACTTC. This codes for CASSFLGQGVLEETQYF.

Turning to this clone: In the same sample, other DNA sequences code for this CDR3. The rearrangement joins TRBV15 to TRBJ1-5; D is undetermined. Germline CDR1 LNHNV, CDR2 YYDKDF (reference sequence). The CDR3 spans 13 residues. Trimming cost V 0 bases and J 5 bases, with 5 bases left between them. Written as DNA, the CDR3 is TGTGCCACCAGCAGAGAGAGGGATCAGCCCCAGCATTTT. Amino acid sequence: CATSRERDQPQHF. Full variable domain (missing parts from reference TRBV15 and TRBJ1-5): DAMVIQNPRYQVTQFGKPVTLSCSQTLNHNVMYWYQQKSSQAPKLLFHYYDKDFNNEADTPDNFQSRRPNTSFCFLDIRSPGLGDTAMYLCATSRERDQPQHFGDGTRLSIL.

V gene TRBV29-1 combines with J gene TRBJ2-7; 7 positions agree with TRBD1. The CDR3 spans 14 residues. V lost 4 bases to trimming and J lost 6 bases; unmatched junction nucleotides: 12. Germline V gene data show CDR1 as SQVTM and CDR2 as ANQGSEA. The CDR3 loop reads CSVALTGVLGEQYF. DNA for the CDR3: TGCAGCGTTGCCCTAACAGGGGTTTTGGGCGAGCAGTACTTC.

The chain has TRBV6-6 and TRBJ2-5; maybe TRBD2 (6 bases). The CDR3 has 12 amino acids. Germline loops: CDR1 MNHNY, CDR2 SVGAGI (reference sequence). V lost 2 bases to trimming and J lost 11 bases, with 12 bases between them. CDR3 nucleotide sequence: TGTGCCAGCAGTTACGGGGGGATTGAGCAGTACTTC. It specifies CASSYGGIEQYF.

This clone has only one observation. A single base is all that separates this from a far larger clone, so a read error is likely. The rearrangement joins TRBV4-1 to TRBJ2-1; TRBD1 or TRBD2 may be the D gene (5 bases each). Germline values: CDR1 MGHRA, CDR2 YSYEKL. V gave up 6 bases and J gave up 8 bases, with 8 bases separating them. The CDR3 covers 11 residues. CDR3 amino acids: CASRGVDEQFF. In DNA, the CDR3 is TGCGCCAGCAGGGGGGTAGATGAGCAGTTCTTC.

V and J are TRBV27 and TRBJ1-2, with D possibly being TRBD1 (6 bases). With 6 bases removed from V and 7 bases from J, the gap between germline ends came to 21 bases. Looked up from germline, CDR1 is MNHEY and CDR2 is SMNVEV (reference sequence). This CDR3 comprises 15 residues. CDR3 bases: TGTGCCAGCAGCATATTGGCAGGGGCCTTTCTTGGCTACACCTTC. Protein: CASSILAGAFLGYTF.

The rearrangement uses TRBV7-8 and TRBJ2-6; possibly TRBD2 for D (6 bases). Per germline, CDR1 SGHVS and CDR2 FQNEAQ. The CDR3 runs 16 residues. V lost 0 bases to trimming and J lost 1 base, with 7 bases between them. The CDR3 DNA follows: TGTGCCAGCAGCTTAGCGGCGGGGTCTGGGGCCAACGTCCTGACTTTC. This translates into CASSLAAGSGANVLTF.

This clone has a handful of counts. This chain connects TRBV2 to TRBJ1-4, with 8 bases fitting TRBD1. The CDR3 covers 14 residues. Trimming cost V 6 bases and J 7 bases; bases outside gene matches: 7. Per germline, CDR1 SNHLY and CDR2 FYNNEI. CDR3 nucleotides: TGTGCCAGCAGGGACAGGGTTATGGGTGAAAAACTGTTTTTT. Protein sequence: CASRDRVMGEKLFF.

This rearrangement joins TRBV2 to TRBJ1-3, with 7 bases matching TRBD1. J lost 0 bases, V lost 6 bases, and 20 bases had no gene match. The CDR3 extends over 20 amino acids. Germline CDR1 is SNHLY and CDR2 is FYNNEI. The CDR3 is CASSRKPGQLLLRSGNTIYF. In DNA, the CDR3 is TGTGCCAGCAGCCGGAAACCGGGACAGCTCTTATTACGCTCTGGAAACACCATATATTTT.

This clone was recorded once. The J gene is TRBJ2-2, the V gene TRBV15; 7 nucleotides align to TRBD1. The CDR3 spans 16 residues. The V gene's germline CDR1 is LNHNV and CDR2 YYDKDF (reference sequence). Unmatched junction bases numbered 6, after V lost 0 bases and J lost 5 bases. CDR3 protein: CATSRDGTAITGELFF. The CDR3 DNA reads as TGTGCCACCAGCAGAGATGGGACAGCCATAACCGGGGAGCTGTTTTTT.

This rearrangement joins TRBV5-1 to TRBJ2-1; TRBD2 matches at 7 bases. The CDR3 has 14 residues. Germline values: CDR1 SGHRS, CDR2 YFSETQ. V was clipped by 1 base and J by 8 bases; unmatched bases: 6. The CDR3 sequence: CASSLLGGPYEQFF. The CDR3 DNA reads TGCGCCAGCAGCTTGTTGGGAGGGCCTTATGAGCAGTTCTTC.

The V call is TRBV6-5, the J call TRBJ1-1, with 7 bases aligning to TRBD1. V lost 2 bases to trimming and J lost 3 bases; unmatched junction nucleotides: 3. The CDR3 covers 14 residues. Germline V gene lookup returns CDR1 MNHEY and CDR2 SVGAGI. The CDR3 coding sequence is TGTGCCAGCAGTTACCGAACAGGGGACACTGAAGCTTTCTTT. Translated: CASSYRTGDTEAFF.

This chain connects TRBV14 to TRBJ2-7, with TRBD2 as a possible D gene (6 bases). The CDR3 runs to 14 residues. CDR1 and CDR2 from the germline V gene are SGHDN and FVKESK. V shed 9 bases and J shed 4 bases, with 19 bases lying between them. In nucleotides, the CDR3 is TGTGCCAGTTCCCCGGCGCGGGGTACATACGAGCAGTACTTC. The encoded protein is CASSPARGTYEQYF. Full variable domain (missing parts from reference TRBV14 and TRBJ2-7): EAGVTQFPSHSVIEKGQTVTLRCDPISGHDNLYWYRRVMGKEIKFLLHFVKESKQDESGMPNNRFLAERTGGTYSTLKVQPAELEDSGVYFCASSPARGTYEQYFGPGTRLTVT.

This clone came up many times. The chain employs TRBV19 and TRBJ1-4, with D unresolved. The V end lost 8 bases, the J end lost 10 bases, and 20 bases lay between the germline ends. Germline V lookup: CDR1 LNHDA, CDR2 SQIVND (reference sequence). The CDR3 consists of 14 residues. The CDR3 protein is CASAARGGFGKLFF. CDR3 DNA sequence: TGTGCCAGTGCCGCTCGGGGAGGGTTCGGAAAACTGTTTTTT.

The genes are TRBV6-4 and TRBJ2-2, with 10 bases matching TRBD2. The ends lost 5 bases at V and 6 bases at J; junction bases unmatched: 3. Germline CDR1 reads MRHNA; CDR2 reads SNTAGT. The CDR3 is made up of 14 amino acids. CDR3 nucleotides: TGTGCCAGCAGTTCCCTAGCGGGGGCCGGGGAGCTGTTTTTT. Translated, it gives CASSSLAGAGELFF.

This clone was counted a single time. The V gene is TRBV27, the J gene TRBJ1-4; 7 nucleotides match TRBD1. This CDR3 has 17 amino acids. Germline-derived CDR1 and CDR2 are MNHEY and SMNVEV (reference sequence). After removal of 4 bases from V and 6 bases from J, the junction contained 14 bases not matched to a gene. CDR3 sequence: CASSSPTHRGRYEKLFF. DNA of the CDR3: TGTGCCAGCAGTTCCCCGACCCACAGGGGAAGGTATGAAAAACTGTTTTTT.

This clone was detected only a few times. Other nucleotide sequences in the sample specify the same CDR3. This chain uses TRBV30 with TRBJ1-4; 9 bases map to TRBD1. The germline gives CDR1 GTSNPN, CDR2 SVGIG (reference sequence). The junction had 7 bases not matched to a gene; V was cut back by 3 bases and J by 8 bases. The CDR3 covers 14 residues. The DNA of the CDR3 is TGTGCCTGGAGACAACAGGGGGCGGGAGAAAAACTGTTTTTT. Translating gives CAWRQQGAGEKLFF.

The chain couples TRBV10-2 to TRBJ2-3; TRBD2 matches 11 bases. The V segment lost 7 bases and the J segment 2 bases; nucleotides outside the gene matches: 5. Germline V gives CDR1 WSHSY, CDR2 SAAADI. The CDR3 has 15 residues. The CDR3, as DNA: TGCGCCAGCACAGGACTAGCGGGCAACACAGATACGCAGTATTTT. Its protein product is CASTGLAGNTDTQYF.

A single count supports this clone. The rearrangement joins TRBV7-9 to TRBJ1-1; D is perhaps TRBD1 (5 bases). The CDR3 spans 16 residues. Trimming removed 2 bases at V and 3 bases at J, with 16 bases between. Germline loops: CDR1 SEHNR, CDR2 FQNEAQ (reference sequence). CDR3 DNA: TGTGCCAGCAGCTTATTGGGGGGTTCAGGCGACACTGAAGCTTTCTTT. Translation gives CASSLLGGSGDTEAFF.

The gene calls are TRBV5-1 and TRBJ1-2; D ambiguous. The germline V gene has CDR1 SGHRS and CDR2 YFSETQ. This CDR3 is built from 13 residues. V lost 0 bases and J lost 8, with 11 bases in between. The CDR3 region has the DNA TGCGCCAGCAGCTTGGCGGCGACTAGCGGCTACACCTTC. As protein: CASSLAATSGYTF.

The chain carries TRBV30 and TRBJ1-1; no reliable D call. Germline-derived CDR1 and CDR2 are GTSNPN and SVGIG (reference sequence). The CDR3 length is 13 residues. V was trimmed by 2 bases and J by 7 bases, leaving 14 bases between them. The CDR3 is CAWSRREPVEAFF. The CDR3 DNA follows: TGTGCCTGGAGTCGTAGGGAGCCCGTTGAAGCTTTCTTT.

This clone was seen once. The V and J genes are TRBV27 and TRBJ2-2; D perhaps matches TRBD1 (5 bases). This CDR3 region has 13 residues. Germline V gives CDR1 MNHEY, CDR2 SMNVEV (reference sequence). The germline V and J ends were trimmed by 4 bases and 4 bases, with 7 bases remaining between them. The CDR3: CASSSQGTGELFF. In DNA form, the CDR3 reads TGTGCCAGCAGTTCCCAGGGCACCGGGGAGCTGTTTTTT.

The chain uses TRBV15 and TRBJ2-7; D tentatively fits TRBD1 or TRBD2 (6 bases each). The CDR3 runs to 13 residues. Deletions cut 5 bases from V and 3 bases from J, with 11 bases between. Germline loops: CDR1 LNHNV, CDR2 YYDKDF (reference sequence). DNA for the CDR3: TGTGCCACCAGCCCCGGGGGCTTCTACGAGCAGTACTTC. Encoded protein: CATSPGGFYEQYF.

The CDR3 DNA sequence: TGTGCCAGCAGCTTAGATCTCCAGGGCCGCTCATTCTTT. This sequence encodes CASSLDLQGRSFF. The chain uses TRBV11-2 and TRBJ1-1; D is possibly TRBD1 (5 bases). The germline V gene has CDR1 SGHAT and CDR2 FQNNGV. V was clipped by 0 bases and J by 14 bases, with 16 bases between them. The CDR3 length is 13 residues.